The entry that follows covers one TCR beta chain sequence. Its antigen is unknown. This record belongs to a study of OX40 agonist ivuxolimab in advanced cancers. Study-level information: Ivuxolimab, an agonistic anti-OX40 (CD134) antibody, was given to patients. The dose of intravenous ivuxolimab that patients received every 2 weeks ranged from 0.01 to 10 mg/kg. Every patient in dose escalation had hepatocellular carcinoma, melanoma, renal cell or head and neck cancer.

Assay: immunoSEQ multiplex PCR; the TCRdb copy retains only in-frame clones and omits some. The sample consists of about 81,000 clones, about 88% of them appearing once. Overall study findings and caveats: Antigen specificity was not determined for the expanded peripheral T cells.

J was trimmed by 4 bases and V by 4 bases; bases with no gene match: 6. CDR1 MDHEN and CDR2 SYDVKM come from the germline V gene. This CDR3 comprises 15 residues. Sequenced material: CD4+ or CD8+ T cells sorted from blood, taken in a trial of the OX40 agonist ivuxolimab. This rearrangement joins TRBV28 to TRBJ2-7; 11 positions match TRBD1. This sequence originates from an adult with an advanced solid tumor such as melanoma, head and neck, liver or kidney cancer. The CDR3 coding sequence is TGTGCCAGCAGTTCCGCCGGGACAGGGGGTTACGAGCAGTACTTC. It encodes CASSSAGTGGYEQYF.